This T cell receptor beta chain was retrieved from a study of cytomegalovirus exposure and HLA in healthy donors. Study results and limitations: Reportedly, cytomegalovirus status was diagnosed with high sensitivity and specificity.

Amplification used 60 Vbeta primers and 13 Jbeta primers. Some clones are missing from TCRdb's copy, which holds only in-frame ones; the method was immunoSEQ multiplex PCR. The repertoire consists of about 170,000 clones, with over 60% occurring once and the leading ten covering 0.85% to 1%. The CDR3 runs to 15 residues. With 0 bases removed from V and 8 bases from J, the gap between germline ends came to 14 bases. Germline CDR1 is SGHTS and CDR2 is YDEGEE. In the case of this clone: As yet, its antigen is unknown.

This sequence was found in a woman aged 50 to 60 in good health and CMV-seropositive. Material: PBMCs. V gene TRBV5-8 combines with J gene TRBJ1-4; D uncertain. The CDR3 DNA reads as TGTGCCAGCAGCTTGGGTCCAGGCACGGAAGAAAAACTGTTTTTT. Protein product: CASSLGPGTEEKLFF.